The entry below gives a single T cell receptor (beta chain) sequence along with its context. The data belong to a study of blood T cell repertoires in COVID-19. The CDR3 spans 12 residues. Germline V CDR1 and CDR2: SEHNR, FQNEAQ (reference sequence). With 4 bases removed from V and 7 bases from J, the gap between germline ends came to 8 bases. Repertoires were generated with immunoSEQ multiplex PCR, while TCRdb's copy carries only in-frame clones and drops some. The data show under 45,000 clones, around 90% seen once. The source is an elderly woman in a cohort sampled during active or convalescent COVID-19. The chain has TRBV7-9 and TRBJ2-1; D is ambiguous. The sample consisted of peripheral blood. CDR3 DNA sequence: TGTGCCAGCAGCTATACAGTTAATGAGCAGTTCTTC. Its translation: CASSYTVNEQFF.